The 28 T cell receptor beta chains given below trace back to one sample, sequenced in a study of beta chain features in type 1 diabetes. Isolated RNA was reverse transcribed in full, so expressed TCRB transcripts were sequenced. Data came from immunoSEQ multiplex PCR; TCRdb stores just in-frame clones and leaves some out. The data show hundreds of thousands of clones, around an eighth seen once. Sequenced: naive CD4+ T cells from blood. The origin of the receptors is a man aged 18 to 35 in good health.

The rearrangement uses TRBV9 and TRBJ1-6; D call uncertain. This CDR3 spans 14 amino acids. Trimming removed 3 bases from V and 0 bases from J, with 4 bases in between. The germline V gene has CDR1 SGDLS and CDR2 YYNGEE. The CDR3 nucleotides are TGTGCCAGCAGCGATAGCTCCTATAATTCACCCCTCCACTTT. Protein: CASSDSSYNSPLHF.

The CDR3 DNA reads as TGTGCCACCAGCAGAGATCGCAGGGGGCATTCCTATGGCTACACCTTC. As protein: CATSRDRRGHSYGYTF. This chain joins TRBV15 and TRBJ1-2, with 8 bases matching TRBD1. This CDR3 is 16 amino acids long. With V trimmed by 0 bases and J by 4 bases, 7 bases remained unmatched. From germline, CDR1 is LNHNV and CDR2 YYDKDF (reference sequence).

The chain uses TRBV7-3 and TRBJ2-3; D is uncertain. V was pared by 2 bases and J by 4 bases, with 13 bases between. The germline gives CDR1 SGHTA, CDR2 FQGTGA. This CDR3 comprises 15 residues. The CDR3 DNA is TGTGCCAGCAGCTTAGATCCAACCAGTGCAGATACGCAGTATTTT. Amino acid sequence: CASSLDPTSADTQYF.

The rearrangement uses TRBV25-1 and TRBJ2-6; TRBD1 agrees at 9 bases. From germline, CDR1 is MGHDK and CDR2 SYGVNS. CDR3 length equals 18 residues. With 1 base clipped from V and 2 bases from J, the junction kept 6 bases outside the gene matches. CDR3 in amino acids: CASSELGTGPTGANVLTF. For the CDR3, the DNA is TGTGCCAGCAGTGAATTGGGGACAGGGCCAACTGGGGCCAACGTCCTGACTTTC.

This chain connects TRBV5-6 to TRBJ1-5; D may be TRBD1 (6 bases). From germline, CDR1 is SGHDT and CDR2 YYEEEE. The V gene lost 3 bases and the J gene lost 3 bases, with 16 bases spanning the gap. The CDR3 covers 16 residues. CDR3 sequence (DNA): TGTGCCAGCAGCTACAGTCCGACAGGCCCCAATCAGCCCCAGCATTTT. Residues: CASSYSPTGPNQPQHF.

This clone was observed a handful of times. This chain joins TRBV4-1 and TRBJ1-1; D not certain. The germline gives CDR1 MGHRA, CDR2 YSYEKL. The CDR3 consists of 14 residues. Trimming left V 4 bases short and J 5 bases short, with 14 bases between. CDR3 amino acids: CASSLLRGGTEAFF. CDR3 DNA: TGCGCCAGCAGCCTCTTGCGGGGTGGAACTGAAGCTTTCTTT.

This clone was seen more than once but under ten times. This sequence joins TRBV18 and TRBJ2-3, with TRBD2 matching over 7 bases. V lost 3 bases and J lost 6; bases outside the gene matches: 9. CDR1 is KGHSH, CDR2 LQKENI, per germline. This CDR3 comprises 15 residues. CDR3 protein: CASSPGLSPHDTQYF. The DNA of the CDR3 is TGTGCCAGCTCACCGGGACTATCCCCACATGATACGCAGTATTTT. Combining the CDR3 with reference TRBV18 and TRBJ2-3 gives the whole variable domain NAGVMQNPRHLVRRRGQEARLRCSPMKGHSHVYWYRQLPEEGLKFMVYLQKENIIDESGMPKERFSAEFPKEGPSILRIQQVVRGDSAAYFCASSPGLSPHDTQYFGPGTRLTVL.

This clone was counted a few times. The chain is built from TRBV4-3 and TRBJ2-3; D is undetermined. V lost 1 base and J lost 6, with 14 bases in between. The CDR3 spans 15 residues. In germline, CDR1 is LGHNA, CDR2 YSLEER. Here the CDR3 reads CASSQVSGGADTQYF. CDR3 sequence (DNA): TGCGCCAGCAGCCAAGTATCGGGTGGTGCGGATACGCAGTATTTT.

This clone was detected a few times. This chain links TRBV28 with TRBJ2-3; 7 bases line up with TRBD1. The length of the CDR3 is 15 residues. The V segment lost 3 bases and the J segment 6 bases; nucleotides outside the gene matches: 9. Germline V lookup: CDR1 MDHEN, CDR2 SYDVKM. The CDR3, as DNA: TGTGCCAGCAGTTTCCGACAGGGTAGTAGGGATACGCAGTATTTT. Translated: CASSFRQGSRDTQYF.

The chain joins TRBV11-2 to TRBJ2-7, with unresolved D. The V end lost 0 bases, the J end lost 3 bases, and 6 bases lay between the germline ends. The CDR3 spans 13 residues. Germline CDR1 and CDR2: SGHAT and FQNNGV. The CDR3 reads CASSLDNSYEQYF. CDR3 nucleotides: TGTGCCAGCAGCTTAGATAACAGCTACGAGCAGTACTTC.

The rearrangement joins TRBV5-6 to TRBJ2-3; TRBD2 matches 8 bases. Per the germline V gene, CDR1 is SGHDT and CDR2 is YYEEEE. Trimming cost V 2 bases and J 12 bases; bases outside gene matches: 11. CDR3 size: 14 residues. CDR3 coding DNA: TGTGCCAGCAGCTTACGGGGGGGGAACAAGCCTCAGTATTTT. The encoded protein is CASSLRGGNKPQYF.

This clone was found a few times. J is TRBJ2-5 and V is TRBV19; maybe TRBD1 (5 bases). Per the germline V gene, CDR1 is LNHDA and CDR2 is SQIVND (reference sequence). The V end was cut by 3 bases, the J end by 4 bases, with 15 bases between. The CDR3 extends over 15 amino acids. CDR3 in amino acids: CASSMNDSPRETQYF. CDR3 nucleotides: TGTGCCAGTAGTATGAATGACAGCCCGAGAGAGACCCAGTACTTC.

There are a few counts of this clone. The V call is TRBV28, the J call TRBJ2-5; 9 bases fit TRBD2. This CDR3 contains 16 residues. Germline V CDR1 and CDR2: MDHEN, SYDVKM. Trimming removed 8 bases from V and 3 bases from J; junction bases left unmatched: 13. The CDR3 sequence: CASAVGGGAGEETQYF. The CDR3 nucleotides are TGTGCCAGCGCGGTTGGCGGGGGGGCCGGTGAAGAGACCCAGTACTTC.

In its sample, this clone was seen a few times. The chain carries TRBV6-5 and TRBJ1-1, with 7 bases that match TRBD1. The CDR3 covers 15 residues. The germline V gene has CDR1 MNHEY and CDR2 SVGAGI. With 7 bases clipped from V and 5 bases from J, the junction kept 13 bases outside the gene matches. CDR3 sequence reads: CASTPKTGLVTEAFF. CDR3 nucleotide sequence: TGTGCCAGCACCCCAAAGACAGGGCTAGTTACTGAAGCTTTCTTT.

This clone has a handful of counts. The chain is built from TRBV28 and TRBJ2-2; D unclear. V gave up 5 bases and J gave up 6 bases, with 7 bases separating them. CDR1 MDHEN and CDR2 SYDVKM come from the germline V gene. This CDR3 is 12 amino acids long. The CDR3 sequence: CASSNNPGELFF. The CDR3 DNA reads TGTGCCAGCAGTAATAATCCCGGGGAGCTGTTTTTT.

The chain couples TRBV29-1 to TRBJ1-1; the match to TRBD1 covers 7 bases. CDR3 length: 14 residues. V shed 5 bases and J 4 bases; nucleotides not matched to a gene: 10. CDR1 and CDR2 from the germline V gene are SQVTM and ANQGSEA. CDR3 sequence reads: CSVQGRGLSTEAFF. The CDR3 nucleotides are TGCAGCGTTCAAGGAAGGGGGCTTAGCACTGAAGCTTTCTTT.

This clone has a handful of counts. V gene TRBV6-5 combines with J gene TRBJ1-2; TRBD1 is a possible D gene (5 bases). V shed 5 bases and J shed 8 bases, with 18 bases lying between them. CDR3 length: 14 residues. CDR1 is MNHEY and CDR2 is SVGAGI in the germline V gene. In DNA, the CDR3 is TGTGCCAGCAGTACCTTGGGGGGAAGGCTCGGCTACACCTTC. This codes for CASSTLGGRLGYTF.

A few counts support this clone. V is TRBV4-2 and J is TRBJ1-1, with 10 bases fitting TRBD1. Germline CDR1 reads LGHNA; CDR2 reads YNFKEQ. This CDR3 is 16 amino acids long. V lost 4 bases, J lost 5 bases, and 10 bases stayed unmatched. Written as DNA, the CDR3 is TGTGCCAGCAGCCTAATCACGGGGACAGGGGAAACTGAAGCTTTCTTT. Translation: CASSLITGTGETEAFF.

CDR3 amino acids: CASSERTGGHEQYF. Here the CDR3 DNA reads TGCGCCAGCAGTGAGAGGACAGGGGGCCACGAGCAGTACTTC. This chain connects TRBV4-3 to TRBJ2-7, with 11 bases fitting TRBD1. Unmatched junction bases numbered 6, after V lost 6 bases and J lost 5 bases. The CDR3 contains 14 residues. CDR1 is LGHNA and CDR2 is YSLEER in the germline V gene.

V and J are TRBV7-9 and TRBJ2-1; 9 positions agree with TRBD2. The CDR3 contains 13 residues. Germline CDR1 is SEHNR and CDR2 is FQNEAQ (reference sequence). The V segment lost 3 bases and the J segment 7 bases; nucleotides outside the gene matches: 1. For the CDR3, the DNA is TGTGCCAGCAGCTTTACTAGCGGGAATGAGCAGTTCTTC. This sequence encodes CASSFTSGNEQFF.

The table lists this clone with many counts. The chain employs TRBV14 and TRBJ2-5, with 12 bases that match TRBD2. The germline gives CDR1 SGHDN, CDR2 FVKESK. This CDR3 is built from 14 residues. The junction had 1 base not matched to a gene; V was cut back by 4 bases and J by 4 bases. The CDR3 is CASSPGLAGETQYF. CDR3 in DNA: TGTGCCAGCAGCCCGGGACTAGCGGGAGAGACCCAGTACTTC.

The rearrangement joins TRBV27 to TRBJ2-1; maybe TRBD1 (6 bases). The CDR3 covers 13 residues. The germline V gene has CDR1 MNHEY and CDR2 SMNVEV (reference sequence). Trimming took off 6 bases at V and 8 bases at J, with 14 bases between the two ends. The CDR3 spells CASRVTGSHEQFF. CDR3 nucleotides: TGTGCCAGCAGGGTGACAGGTAGCCATGAGCAGTTCTTC.

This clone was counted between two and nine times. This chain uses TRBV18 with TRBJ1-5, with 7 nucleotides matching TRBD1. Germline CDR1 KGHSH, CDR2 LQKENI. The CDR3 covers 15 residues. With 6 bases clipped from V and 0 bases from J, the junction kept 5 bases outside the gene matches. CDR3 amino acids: CASSPGQDSNQPQHF. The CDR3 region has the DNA TGTGCCAGCTCGCCCGGACAGGATAGCAATCAGCCCCAGCATTTT.

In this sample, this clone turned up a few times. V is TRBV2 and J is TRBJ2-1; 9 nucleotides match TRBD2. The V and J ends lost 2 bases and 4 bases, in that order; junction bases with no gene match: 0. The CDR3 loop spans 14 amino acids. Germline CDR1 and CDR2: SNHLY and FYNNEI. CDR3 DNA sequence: TGTGCCAGCAGTGAACTAGCGGGGTACAATGAGCAGTTCTTC. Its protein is CASSELAGYNEQFF.

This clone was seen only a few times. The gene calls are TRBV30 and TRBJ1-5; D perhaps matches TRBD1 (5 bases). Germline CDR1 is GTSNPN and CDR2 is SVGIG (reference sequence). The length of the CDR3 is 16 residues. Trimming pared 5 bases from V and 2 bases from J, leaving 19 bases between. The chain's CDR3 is CAWATGGGWGNQPQHF. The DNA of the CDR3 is TGTGCCTGGGCAACCGGTGGGGGGTGGGGCAATCAGCCCCAGCATTTT.

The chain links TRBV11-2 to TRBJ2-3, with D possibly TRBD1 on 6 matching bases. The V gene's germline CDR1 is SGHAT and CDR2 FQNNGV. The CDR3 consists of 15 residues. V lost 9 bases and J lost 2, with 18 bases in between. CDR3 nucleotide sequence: TGTGCCAGTCACGGGACAATCTATACCACAGATACGCAGTATTTT. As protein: CASHGTIYTTDTQYF.

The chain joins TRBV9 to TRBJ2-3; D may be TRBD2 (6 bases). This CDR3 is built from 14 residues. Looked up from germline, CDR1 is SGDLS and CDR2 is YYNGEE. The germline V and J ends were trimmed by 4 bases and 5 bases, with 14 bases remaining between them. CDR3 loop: CASSSGARGDTQYF. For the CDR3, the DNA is TGTGCCAGCAGCTCGGGAGCCCGCGGAGATACGCAGTATTTT.

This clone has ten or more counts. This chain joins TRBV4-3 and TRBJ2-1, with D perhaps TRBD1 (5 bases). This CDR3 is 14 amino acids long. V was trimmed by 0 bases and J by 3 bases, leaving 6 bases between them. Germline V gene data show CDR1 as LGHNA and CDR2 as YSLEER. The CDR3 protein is CASSQDRGYNEQFF. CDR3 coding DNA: TGCGCCAGCAGCCAAGATAGGGGCTACAATGAGCAGTTCTTC.